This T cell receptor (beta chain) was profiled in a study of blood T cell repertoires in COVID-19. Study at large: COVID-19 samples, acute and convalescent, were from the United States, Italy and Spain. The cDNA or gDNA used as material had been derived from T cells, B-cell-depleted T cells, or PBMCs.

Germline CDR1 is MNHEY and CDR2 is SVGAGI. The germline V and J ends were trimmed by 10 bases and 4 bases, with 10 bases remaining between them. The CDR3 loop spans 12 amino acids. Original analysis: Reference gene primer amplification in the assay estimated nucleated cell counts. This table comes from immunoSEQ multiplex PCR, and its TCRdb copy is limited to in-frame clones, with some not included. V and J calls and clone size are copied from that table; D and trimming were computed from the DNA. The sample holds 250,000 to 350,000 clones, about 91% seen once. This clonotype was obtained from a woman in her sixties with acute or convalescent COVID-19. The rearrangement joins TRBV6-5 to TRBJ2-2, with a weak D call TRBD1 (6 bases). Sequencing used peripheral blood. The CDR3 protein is CAILQGTGELFF. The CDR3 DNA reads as TGTGCCATATTACAGGGCACCGGGGAGCTGTTTTTT.